Below, 14 T cell receptor beta chains from the same sample are listed, as sequenced in a study of CD8+ T cells in alopecia areata. The treatment denotes: oral pan-JAK inhibitor, 5-10 mg twice daily. Reverse transcription of extracted RNA yielded cDNA, which provided the sequencing template. Profiling relied on immunoSEQ multiplex PCR, and the TCRdb table lists in-frame clones only, not all of them. The repertoire includes around 97,000 clones, 70% to 90% of them detected once, and 11% sits in the top ten. The sequencing used CD8+ T cells sorted from blood, collected between weeks 30 and 35, from a patient treated with tofacitinib. These receptors were obtained from a human donor with alopecia areata.

The chain joins TRBV5-4 to TRBJ2-4, with TRBD1 matching over 8 bases. V lost 4 bases and J lost 7; bases outside the gene matches: 4. The CDR3 sequence is 13 residues long. Per the germline V gene, CDR1 is SGHNT and CDR2 is YYREEE (reference sequence). This CDR3 is CASSPGQGNIQYF. The CDR3 nucleotides read TGTGCCAGCAGCCCCGGACAGGGTAACATTCAGTACTTC.

The V gene is TRBV5-1, the J gene TRBJ2-7; D is uncertain. The CDR3 runs 13 residues. CDR1 is SGHRS, CDR2 YFSETQ, per germline. Trimming shortened V by 2 bases and J by 2 bases, and 8 bases separated the two germline ends. The CDR3 loop reads CASSLRFAYEQYF. The CDR3 region has the DNA TGCGCCAGCAGCTTAAGGTTTGCCTACGAGCAGTACTTC.

This chain joins TRBV5-1 and TRBJ1-1; a weak D match, TRBD1 (5 bases). The CDR3 spans 16 residues. Per germline, CDR1 SGHRS and CDR2 YFSETQ. Between the trimmed V and J ends, which lost 3 bases and 2 bases, there was a span of 17 bases. CDR3 in amino acids: CASSSGGLTGNTEAFF. The CDR3 DNA reads as TGCGCCAGCAGCTCCGGAGGGCTAACAGGAAACACTGAAGCTTTCTTT.

The chain combines TRBV6-5 with TRBJ2-3, with D hard to call. V was trimmed by 2 bases and J by 0 bases, leaving 9 bases between them. CDR3 size: 15 residues. Germline loops: CDR1 MNHEY, CDR2 SVGAGI. The CDR3 spells CASSYGVPSTDTQYF. CDR3 bases: TGTGCCAGCAGTTACGGGGTCCCTAGCACAGATACGCAGTATTTT.

This clone has just one count. The V call is TRBV14, the J call TRBJ2-1; 9 positions match TRBD2. The CDR3 spans 14 residues. After removal of 6 bases from V and 6 bases from J, the junction contained 6 bases not matched to a gene. The germline V gene has CDR1 SGHDN and CDR2 FVKESK. CDR3: CASSHSGSGNEQFF. In nucleotides, the CDR3 is TGTGCCAGCAGTCATAGCGGGAGTGGCAATGAGCAGTTCTTC.

The V and J genes are TRBV30 and TRBJ1-1; 8 positions match TRBD1. Germline V gene data show CDR1 as GTSNPN and CDR2 as SVGIG (reference sequence). The CDR3 sequence is 16 residues long. The trim removed 1 base at V and 13 bases at J, leaving 20 bases unmatched. The DNA of the CDR3 is TGTGCCTGGAGTGACCCCCGGGACAGGTACCTGAATTATTTTTTCTTT. It yields the protein CAWSDPRDRYLNYFFF.

Remarks on this clone: The junction departs from the called germline gene at one end, perhaps through a read error. The chain employs TRBV7-9 and TRBJ2-4; TRBD1 agrees at 7 bases. The CDR3 loop spans 13 amino acids. Per the germline V gene, CDR1 is SEHNR and CDR2 is FQNEAQ (reference sequence). CDR3 loop: CASSSGRDSVTHF. The CDR3 DNA sequence: TGTGCCAGCAGCTCTGGTCGGGACAGCGTAACCCACTTC. Variable domain in full (rest from reference TRBV7-9 and TRBJ2-4): DTGVSQNPRHKITKRGQNVTFRCDPISEHNRLYWYRQTLGQGPEFLTYFQNEAQLEKSRLLSDRFSAERPKGSFSTLEIQRTEQGDSAMYLCASSSGRDSVTHFGAGTRLSVL.

This chain links TRBV2 with TRBJ2-1; no firm D call. Germline assignment: CDR1 SNHLY and CDR2 FYNNEI. Trimming pared 5 bases from V and 6 bases from J, leaving 2 bases between. This CDR3 comprises 10 residues. The CDR3: CASSFNEQFF. Here the CDR3 DNA reads TGTGCCAGCAGTTTCAATGAGCAGTTCTTC.

This chain links TRBV14 with TRBJ2-3; D not resolved. CDR1 and CDR2 from the germline V gene are SGHDN and FVKESK. The CDR3 sequence is 13 residues long. The V gene lost 1 base and the J gene lost 0 bases, with 2 bases spanning the gap. CDR3 sequence reads: CASSQVSTDTQYF. The CDR3 DNA reads TGTGCCAGCAGCCAAGTCAGCACAGATACGCAGTATTTT.

This clone was recorded once. V gene TRBV5-4 combines with J gene TRBJ2-7, with unresolved D. CDR1 is SGHNT, CDR2 YYREEE, per germline (reference sequence). CDR3 length equals 13 residues. Trimming removed 1 base from V and 3 bases from J, with 8 bases in between. The CDR3: CASSLQMGYEQYF. The DNA for the CDR3 is TGTGCCAGCAGCTTGCAAATGGGCTACGAGCAGTACTTC.

V gene TRBV10-3 combines with J gene TRBJ2-6; no clear D gene. The CDR3 sequence is 15 residues long. Trimming stripped 4 bases from V and 2 bases from J, with 9 bases between. Per the germline V gene, CDR1 is ENHRY and CDR2 is SYGVKD. The CDR3, as DNA: TGTGCCATCAGTGTACATCCAACTGGGGCCAACGTCCTGACTTTC. Translation gives CAISVHPTGANVLTF.

The chain employs TRBV7-9 and TRBJ1-4; D remains unclear. Germline-derived CDR1 and CDR2 are SEHNR and FQNEAQ (reference sequence). CDR3 length: 13 amino acids. Trimming took 1 base from V and 5 from J, leaving 5 bases between them. The CDR3 protein is CASSLGGNEKLFF. In DNA form, the CDR3 reads TGTGCCAGCAGCTTAGGTGGGAATGAAAAACTGTTTTTT.

This clone has a single count. The V gene is TRBV6-1, the J gene TRBJ2-5, with a tentative D call TRBD2 (6 bases). This CDR3 spans 15 amino acids. Per the germline V gene, CDR1 is MNHNS and CDR2 is SASEGT. Trimming shortened V by 4 bases and J by 2 bases, and 14 bases separated the two germline ends. DNA for the CDR3: TGTGCCAGCAGTGGGCTTTCGGGGGAGCAAGAGACCCAGTACTTC. Amino acid sequence: CASSGLSGEQETQYF.

This clone was seen just once. The chain is built from TRBV9 and TRBJ1-1; D perhaps matches TRBD1 (5 bases). This CDR3 comprises 15 residues. Trimming removed 0 bases at V and 1 base at J, with 10 bases between. Germline V gene lookup returns CDR1 SGDLS and CDR2 YYNGEE. CDR3 nucleotide sequence: TGTGCCAGCAGCGTAGACGGGGCAGGGAACACTGAAGCTTTCTTT. It yields the protein CASSVDGAGNTEAFF.